The 11 T cell receptor beta chains listed next were all sequenced from one sample in a study of T cells after yellow fever vaccination. MiXCR was run by TCRdb on the 5' RACE reads, yielding one entry per CDR3 protein. Of roughly 500,000 distinct CDR3 sequences detected, approximately 21% appear once; the ten largest clones hold around an eighth. Sequences were derived from PBMCs, sampled 15 days after the yellow fever booster vaccination. The receptor source for this set is a young man who received the YFV17D yellow fever vaccine.

The chain uses TRBV21-1 and TRBJ1-5; the D segment call TRBD1 is taken from the table without a DNA check. TRBV21-1 is classified as a pseudogene. This CDR3 contains 19 residues. CDR3 sequence reads: CAKECLRATGGYSNQPQHF. The CDR3 nucleotides read TGTGCAAAAGAGTGCCTTAGGGCGACAGGGGGTTATAGCAATCAGCCCCAGCATTTT.

V is TRBV27 and J is TRBJ2-1; D is ambiguous. The CDR3 is 11 residues long. V was trimmed by 2 bases and J by 13 bases, leaving 9 bases between them. Germline V gene lookup returns CDR1 MNHEY and CDR2 SMNVEV (reference sequence). CDR3 residues: CASSLIRPQFF. CDR3 DNA sequence: TGTGCCAGCAGTTTAATTCGACCACAGTTCTTC.

This clonotype was counted a few times. The genes are TRBV29-1 and TRBJ1-1; 7 bases align to TRBD1. J gave up 6 bases and V 7 bases, and 8 bases lay outside the gene matches. The CDR3 consists of 12 residues. CDR1 and CDR2 (germline): SQVTM, ANQGSEA. CDR3 DNA sequence: TGCAGCGGCGACACAGGGGTGGCTGAAGCTTTCTTT. Its translation is CSGDTGVAEAFF. The variable domain in full, with the rest retrieved from reference TRBV29-1 and TRBJ1-1, is SAVISQKPSRDICQRGTSLTIQCQVDSQVTMMFWYRQQPGQSLTLIATANQGSEATYESGFVIDKFPISRPNLTFSTLTVSNMSPEDSSIYLCSGDTGVAEAFFGQGTRLTVV.

The chain employs TRBV20-1 and TRBJ2-5; 8 bases line up with TRBD2. The V and J ends lost 5 bases and 5 bases, in that order; junction bases with no gene match: 13. The V gene's germline CDR1 is DFQATT and CDR2 SNEGSKA (reference sequence). CDR3 length: 15 amino acids. CDR3 in DNA: TGCAGTGCTGGGTTAAGCGGGAGATTGGTGGAGACCCAGTACTTC. It codes for CSAGLSGRLVETQYF.

The chain couples TRBV6-7 to TRBJ1-5; D not resolved. TRBV6-7 is an open reading frame, and its role is uncertain. The CDR3 sequence is 13 residues long. The V gene lost 0 bases and the J gene lost 5 bases, with 5 bases spanning the gap. The DNA for the CDR3 is TGTGCCAGCAGTTACTCCCAGGATCAGCCCCAGCATTTT. This codes for CASSYSQDQPQHF.

This clonotype was seen a handful of times. The chain links TRBV20-1 to TRBJ2-5; 10 bases are a match to TRBD2. The CDR3 is 13 residues long. Germline trimming cut 8 bases from V and 3 bases from J; bases unmatched to any gene: 6. Germline V lookup: CDR1 DFQATT, CDR2 SNEGSKA (reference sequence). The CDR3 DNA sequence: TGCAGTCCTTCAGCGGGAGGGAAAGAGACCCAGTACTTC. It translates to CSPSAGGKETQYF.

This clonotype was detected only a few times. The rearrangement uses TRBV7-8 and TRBJ1-5; D gene unclear. CDR1 is SGHVS, CDR2 FQNEAQ, per germline. V was cut by 2 bases and J by 8 bases, with 10 bases left in between. The CDR3 has 13 amino acids. The CDR3 loop reads CASSLNLVKPQHF. In DNA form, the CDR3 reads TGTGCCAGCAGCTTAAACCTTGTCAAGCCCCAGCATTTT.

There are a few counts of this clonotype. This chain connects TRBV7-9 to TRBJ2-1; 7 nucleotides agree with TRBD2. This CDR3 has 16 residues. The J segment lost 7 bases and the V segment lost 1 base, leaving 10 bases of the junction unmatched. CDR1 SEHNR and CDR2 FQNEAQ come from the germline V gene (reference sequence). CDR3 sequence reads: CASSLDLGRAENEQFF. In nucleotides, the CDR3 is TGTGCCAGCAGCTTAGATTTGGGGAGGGCCGAGAATGAGCAGTTCTTC.

The sample holds a few counts of this clonotype. This sequence joins TRBV20-1 and TRBJ2-1, with 14 bases lining up with TRBD2. Germline V gives CDR1 DFQATT, CDR2 SNEGSKA (reference sequence). The length of the CDR3 is 14 residues. CDR3 coding DNA: TGCAGCGCAAAAGAGGGACTAGCGGGAGATGAGCAGTTCTTC. Amino acid sequence: CSAKEGLAGDEQFF.

This clonotype was seen a handful of times. This chain links TRBV7-9 with TRBJ2-1; 8 bases align to TRBD1. V shed 5 bases and J 6 bases; nucleotides not matched to a gene: 9. CDR1 is SEHNR and CDR2 is FQNEAQ in the germline V gene (reference sequence). The CDR3 totals 15 residues. The CDR3 loop is CASSPLPQGANEQFF. The CDR3 DNA sequence: TGTGCCAGCAGCCCACTCCCCCAGGGGGCCAATGAGCAGTTCTTC.

This clonotype was seen just once. The V gene is TRBV11-1, the J gene TRBJ2-3; the D gene is possibly TRBD1 (5 bases). This CDR3 is 19 amino acids long. The germline V and J ends were trimmed by 0 bases and 6 bases, with 25 bases remaining between them. The germline gives CDR1 SGHAT, CDR2 FQDESV (reference sequence). The CDR3 nucleotides read TGTGCCAGCAGCTTAGCGGTCACAGGCATAGAGAAGAAAGGGGATACGCAGTATTTT. Its protein product is CASSLAVTGIEKKGDTQYF.